This TCR beta chain came from a study of blood T cell repertoires in COVID-19. Study-wide context: Sample material is recorded as cDNA or gDNA derived from T cells, B-cell-depleted T cells, or PBMCs.

In the authors' workflow: Amplification of reference gene primers provided the estimated nucleated cell counts. Only in-frame clones appear in the TCRdb table, and some are missing; sequencing was by immunoSEQ multiplex PCR. From that table come the V and J calls and clone size; the DNA was used to work out D and trimming. The sample contains under 150,000 clones, 75% to 90% of which appear only once. The sample consisted of peripheral blood. The receptor's source is a woman in her 40s with acute or convalescent COVID-19.

The CDR3 DNA follows: TGTGCCAGCAGCGACTATCAGGGCCAGCGGGGAGGCGGGGAGCTGTTTTTT. This sequence encodes CASSDYQGQRGGGELFF. This chain joins TRBV14 and TRBJ2-2; 7 nucleotides agree with TRBD2. V lost 5 bases, J lost 7 bases, and 16 bases stayed unmatched. Germline-derived CDR1 and CDR2 are SGHDN and FVKESK. The CDR3 is made up of 17 amino acids.